A selection of T cell receptor beta chains follows, all from one sample in a study of vaccination effects on CD4 cells after COVID-19. The antigens of these receptors remain unknown. The table came from immunoSEQ multiplex PCR; TCRdb's copy has only in-frame clones and leaves some out. The sample has about 16,000 clones; just under 70% are singletons. Sample: CD4+ T cells from PBMCs cultured with SARS-CoV-2 spike peptides, taken after COVID-19 vaccination. The source is a human donor who received a COVID-19 vaccine. CDR3s include the opening cysteine and the closing phenylalanine or tryptophan. The order of the fields is V gene, J gene, clone size, D gene, CDR3 protein, CDR3 DNA. A D gene is named only where the DNA matches it firmly. Size tells how often a clone was seen (once, few, many) or the class of an expanded clone, and some rows leave it out.

>TRBV28|TRBJ2-2|-|TRBD2
CASSPSTSGRALTGELFF
TGTGCCAGCAGTCCCTCGACTAGCGGGAGGGCCTTGACCGGGGAGCTGTTTTTT
>TRBV6-6|TRBJ2-7|-|TRBD1
CASSSWDSPYEQYF
TGTGCCAGCAGTTCGTGGGACAGCCCCTACGAGCAGTACTTC
>TRBV6-5|TRBJ1-1|-|-
CASSYSVRGGTEAFF
TGTGCCAGCAGTTACTCTGTCAGGGGAGGCACTGAAGCTTTCTTT
>TRBV9|TRBJ2-3|once|TRBD2
CASSGRGGDGTDTQYF
TGTGCCAGCAGCGGCCGGGGGGGGGACGGCACAGATACGCAGTATTTT
>TRBV30|TRBJ2-7|-|-
CAWTRDTEQYF
TGTGCCTGGACTAGAGACACCGAGCAGTACTTC
>TRBV3-1/TRBV3-2|TRBJ2-7|few|-
CASSPGPYEQYF
TGTGCCAGCAGCCCCGGCCCGTACGAGCAGTACTTC
>TRBV30|TRBJ1-3|-|-
CAWSVRGAENTIYF
TGTGCCTGGAGTGTAAGAGGGGCGGAAAACACCATATATTTT
>TRBV12-3/TRBV12-4|TRBJ1-2|-|-
CASSLRGYGYTF
TGTGCCAGCAGTTTGAGGGGCTATGGCTACACCTTC
>TRBV30|TRBJ2-7|few|TRBD2
CAWSVPRLAGSYEQYF
TGTGCCTGGAGTGTACCCCGACTAGCGGGCTCCTACGAGCAGTACTTC
>TRBV4-3|TRBJ2-2|-|-
CASSQEGTPTGELFF
TGCGCCAGCAGCCAAGAAGGGACTCCCACCGGGGAGCTGTTTTTT
>TRBV7-9|TRBJ1-3|-|-
CASSLTGNTIYF
TGTGCCAGCAGCCTGACTGGAAACACCATATATTTT
>TRBV6-4|TRBJ1-1|-|-
CASSDSPGNTEAFF
TGTGCCAGCAGTGACTCCCCGGGGAACACTGAAGCTTTCTTT
>TRBV5-1|TRBJ1-6|few|-
CASSLADRLSLHF
TGCGCCAGCAGCTTGGCGGACAGACTCTCCCTCCACTTT
>TRBV7-9|TRBJ2-1|-|TRBD2
CASSSGLAGGHDEQFF
TGTGCCAGCAGCTCGGGACTAGCGGGGGGTCACGATGAGCAGTTCTTC
>TRBV12-3/TRBV12-4|TRBJ1-2|-|-
CASSLPTGSGYTF
TGTGCCAGCAGTTTACCCACAGGGAGCGGCTACACCTTC
>TRBV25-1|TRBJ1-1|-|-
CASSKLGGNTEAFF
TGTGCCAGCAGTAAGTTGGGGGGGAATACTGAAGCTTTCTTT
>TRBV30|TRBJ1-2|-|TRBD1
CADREKNYGYTF
TGTGCGGACAGGGAGAAGAACTATGGCTACACCTTC
>TRBV7-2|TRBJ1-3|once|-
CASSPPAGSPGNTIYF
TGTGCCAGCAGCCCCCCCGCAGGGAGTCCTGGAAACACCATATATTTT
>TRBV27|TRBJ1-2|once|-
CASSSRAANYGYTF
TGTGCCAGCAGTTCCCGGGCCGCTAACTATGGCTACACCTTC
>TRBV30|TRBJ1-1|-|-
CAWKQGGFAFF
TGTGCCTGGAAACAGGGAGGTTTCGCTTTCTTT
>TRBV24-1|TRBJ2-3|-|TRBD1
CATDREAADTQYF
TGTGCCACGGACAGGGAGGCAGCAGATACGCAGTATTTT
>TRBV12-3/TRBV12-4|TRBJ1-1|-|TRBD1
CASSLDRGLEAFF
TGTGCCAGCAGCCTGGACAGGGGACTTGAAGCTTTCTTT
>TRBV25-1|TRBJ2-7|-|-
CASSQGAGRPYEQYF
TGTGCCAGCAGCCAAGGGGCAGGGCGCCCCTACGAGCAGTACTTC
>TRBV6-4|TRBJ2-2|-|-
CASSAGDTGELFF
TGTGCCAGCAGTGCCGGGGACACCGGGGAGCTGTTTTTT
>TRBV7-2|TRBJ1-1|few|-
CASSLDGDTEAFF
TGTGCCAGCAGCTTAGACGGCGACACTGAAGCTTTCTTT
>TRBV30|TRBJ1-6|-|-
CGQKSSYNSPLHF
TGTGGGCAGAAGAGCTCCTATAATTCACCCCTCCACTTT
>TRBV4-2|TRBJ2-3|-|-
CASSQARQGTDTQYF
TGTGCCAGCAGCCAAGCACGACAGGGCACAGATACGCAGTATTTT
>TRBV28|TRBJ2-7|-|-
CASSTPGPFREQYF
TGTGCCAGCAGTACGCCTGGGCCTTTTCGAGAGCAGTACTTC
>TRBV5-1|TRBJ1-5|once|-
CASSPREGQPQHF
TGCGCCAGCAGCCCTCGGGAGGGTCAGCCCCAGCATTTT
>TRBV7-2|TRBJ2-3|-|TRBD2
CASSPTSGGFRDTQYF
TGTGCCAGCAGCCCGACTAGCGGGGGGTTCCGGGATACGCAGTATTTT
>TRBV11-2|TRBJ1-1|few|TRBD1
CASTISGQGRENTEAFF
TGTGCCAGCACCATATCAGGACAGGGTAGGGAGAACACTGAAGCTTTCTTT
>TRBV4-2|TRBJ1-1|-|-
CASSHQGSDTEAFF
TGTGCCAGCAGCCACCAGGGGTCCGACACTGAAGCTTTCTTT
>TRBV12-3/TRBV12-4|TRBJ1-1|-|-
CASSFSSRAEAFF
TGTGCCAGCAGTTTTAGTTCGAGGGCTGAAGCTTTCTTT
>TRBV5-3|TRBJ2-7|-|-
CARSSGPAGHSYEQYF
TGTGCCAGAAGTAGTGGTCCAGCGGGCCACTCCTACGAGCAGTACTTC
>TRBV5-1|TRBJ1-6|-|-
CASSSINSPLHF
TGCGCCAGCAGCTCAATCAATTCACCCCTCCACTTT
>TRBV4-1|TRBJ1-2|-|TRBD1
CASSQSPGTGAFGGYTF
TGCGCCAGCAGCCAATCCCCCGGGACAGGGGCATTTGGCGGCTACACCTTC
>TRBV7-8|TRBJ1-2|-|-
CASSLRDRPLDGGYTF
TGTGCCAGCAGCTTAAGAGACAGGCCTTTAGATGGTGGCTACACCTTC